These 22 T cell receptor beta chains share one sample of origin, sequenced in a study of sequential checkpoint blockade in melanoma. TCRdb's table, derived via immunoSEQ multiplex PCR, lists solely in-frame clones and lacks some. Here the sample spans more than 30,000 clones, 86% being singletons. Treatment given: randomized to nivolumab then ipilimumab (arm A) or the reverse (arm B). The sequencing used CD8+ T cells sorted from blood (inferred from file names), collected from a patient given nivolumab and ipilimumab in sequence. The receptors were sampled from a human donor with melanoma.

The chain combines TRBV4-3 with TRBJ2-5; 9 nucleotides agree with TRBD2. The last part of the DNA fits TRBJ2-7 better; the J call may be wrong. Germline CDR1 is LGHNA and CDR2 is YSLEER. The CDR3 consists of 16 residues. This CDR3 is CASSQEPAGGSYEQYF. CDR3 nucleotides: TGCGCCAGCAGCCAAGAGCCAGCGGGGGGCTCCTACGAGCAGTACTTC.

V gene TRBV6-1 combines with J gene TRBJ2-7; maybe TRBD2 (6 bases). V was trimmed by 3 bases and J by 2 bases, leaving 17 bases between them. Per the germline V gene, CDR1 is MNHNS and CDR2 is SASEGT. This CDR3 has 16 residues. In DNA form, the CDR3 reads TGTGCCAGCAGTGATCCGCCGGGGACTGGCACCTACGAGCAGTACTTC. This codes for CASSDPPGTGTYEQYF.

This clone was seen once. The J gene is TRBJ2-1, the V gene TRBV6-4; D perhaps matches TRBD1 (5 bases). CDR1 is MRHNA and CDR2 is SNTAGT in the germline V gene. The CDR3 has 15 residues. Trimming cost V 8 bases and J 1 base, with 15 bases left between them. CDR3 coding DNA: TGTGCCAGCTGCTTTTGGGGCAGGTCCTACAATGAGCAGTTCTTC. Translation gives CASCFWGRSYNEQFF.

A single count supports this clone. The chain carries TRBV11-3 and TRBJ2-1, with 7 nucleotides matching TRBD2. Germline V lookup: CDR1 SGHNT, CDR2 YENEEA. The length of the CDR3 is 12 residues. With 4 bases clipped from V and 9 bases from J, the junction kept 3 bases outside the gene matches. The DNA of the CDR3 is TGTGCCAGCAGCTGGGGGGAGGGTGAGCAGTTCTTC. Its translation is CASSWGEGEQFF.

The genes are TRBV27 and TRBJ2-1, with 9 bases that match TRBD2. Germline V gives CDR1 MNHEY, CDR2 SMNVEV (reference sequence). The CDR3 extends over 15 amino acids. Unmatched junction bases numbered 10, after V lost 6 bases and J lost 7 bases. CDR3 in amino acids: CASSRGAGGGNEQFF. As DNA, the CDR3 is TGTGCCAGCAGCCGCGGGGCGGGAGGGGGGAATGAGCAGTTCTTC.

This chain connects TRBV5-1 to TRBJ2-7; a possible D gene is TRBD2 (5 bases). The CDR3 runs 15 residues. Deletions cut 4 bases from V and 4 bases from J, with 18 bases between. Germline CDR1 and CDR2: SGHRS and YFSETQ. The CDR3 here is CASSPRLSRGYEQYF. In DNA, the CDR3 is TGCGCCAGCAGCCCCCGACTCTCCCGCGGGTACGAGCAGTACTTC.

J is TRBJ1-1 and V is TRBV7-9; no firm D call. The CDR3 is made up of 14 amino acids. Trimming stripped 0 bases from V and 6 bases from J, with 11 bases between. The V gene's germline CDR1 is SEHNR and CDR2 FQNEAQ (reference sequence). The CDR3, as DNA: TGTGCCAGCAGCTTAGCCGCCGGGGTCTCTGAAGCTTTCTTT. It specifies CASSLAAGVSEAFF.

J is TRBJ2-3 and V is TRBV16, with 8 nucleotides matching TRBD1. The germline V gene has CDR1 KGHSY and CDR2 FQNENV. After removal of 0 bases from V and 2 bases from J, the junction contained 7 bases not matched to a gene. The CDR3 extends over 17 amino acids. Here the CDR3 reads CASSQSEQGDITDTQYF. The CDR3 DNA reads TGTGCCAGCAGCCAATCTGAACAGGGGGATATCACAGATACGCAGTATTTT.

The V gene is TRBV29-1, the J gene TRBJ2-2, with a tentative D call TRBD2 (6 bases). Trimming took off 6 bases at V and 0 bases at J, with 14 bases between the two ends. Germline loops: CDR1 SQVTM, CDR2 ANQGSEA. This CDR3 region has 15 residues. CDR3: CSVDAGPANTGELFF. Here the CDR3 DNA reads TGCAGCGTCGACGCGGGGCCGGCGAACACCGGGGAGCTGTTTTTT.

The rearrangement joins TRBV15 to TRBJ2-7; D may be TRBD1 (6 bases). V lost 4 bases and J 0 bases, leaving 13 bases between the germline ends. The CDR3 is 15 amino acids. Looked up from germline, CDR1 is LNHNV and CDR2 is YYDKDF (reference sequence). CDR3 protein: CATSNHRDNSYEQYF. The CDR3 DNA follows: TGTGCCACCAGCAACCACCGGGACAACTCCTACGAGCAGTACTTC. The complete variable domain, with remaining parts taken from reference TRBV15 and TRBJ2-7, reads DAMVIQNPRYQVTQFGKPVTLSCSQTLNHNVMYWYQQKSSQAPKLLFHYYDKDFNNEADTPDNFQSRRPNTSFCFLDIRSPGLGDTAMYLCATSNHRDNSYEQYFGPGTRLTVT.

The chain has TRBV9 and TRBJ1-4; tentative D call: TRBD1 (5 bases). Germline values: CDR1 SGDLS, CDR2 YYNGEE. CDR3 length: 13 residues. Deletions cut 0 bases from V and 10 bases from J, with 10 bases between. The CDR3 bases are TGTGCCAGCAGCGTAGGAGGGAGGGGAAAACTGTTTTTT. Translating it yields CASSVGGRGKLFF.

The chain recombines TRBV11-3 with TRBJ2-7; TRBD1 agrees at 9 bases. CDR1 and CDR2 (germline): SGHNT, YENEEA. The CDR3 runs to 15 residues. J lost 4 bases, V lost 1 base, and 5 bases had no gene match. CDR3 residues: CASSLAQGAPYEQYF. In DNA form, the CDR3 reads TGTGCCAGCAGCTTAGCACAGGGGGCGCCGTACGAGCAGTACTTC.

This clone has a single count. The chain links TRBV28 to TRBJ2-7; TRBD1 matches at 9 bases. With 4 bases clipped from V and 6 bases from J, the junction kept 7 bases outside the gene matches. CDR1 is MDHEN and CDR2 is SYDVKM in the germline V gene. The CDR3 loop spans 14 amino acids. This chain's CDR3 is CASSSRTGVVEQYF. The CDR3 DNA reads TGTGCCAGCAGTTCACGGACAGGGGTGGTCGAGCAGTACTTC.

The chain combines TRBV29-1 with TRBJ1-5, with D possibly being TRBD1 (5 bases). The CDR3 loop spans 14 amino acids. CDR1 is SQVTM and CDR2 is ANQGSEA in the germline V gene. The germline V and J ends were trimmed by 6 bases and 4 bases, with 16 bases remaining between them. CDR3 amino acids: CSVLGQGGNQPQHF. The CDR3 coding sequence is TGCAGCGTCTTAGGGCAGGGAGGTAATCAGCCCCAGCATTTT.

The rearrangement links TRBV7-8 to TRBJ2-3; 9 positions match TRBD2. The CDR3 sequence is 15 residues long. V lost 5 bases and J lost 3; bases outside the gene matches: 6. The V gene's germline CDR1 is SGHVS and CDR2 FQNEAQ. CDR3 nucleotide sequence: TGTGCCAGCAGCGCCCAGCGGGGGGCGACAGATACGCAGTATTTT. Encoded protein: CASSAQRGATDTQYF.

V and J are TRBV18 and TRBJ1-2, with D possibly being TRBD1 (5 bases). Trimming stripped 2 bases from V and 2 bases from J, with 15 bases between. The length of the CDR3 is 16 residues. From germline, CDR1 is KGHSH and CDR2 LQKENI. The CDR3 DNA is TGTGCCAGCTCACCAAAGGAGCGGGGCCCGAACTATGGCTACACCTTC. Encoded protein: CASSPKERGPNYGYTF.

In DNA form, the CDR3 reads TGTGCCAGCAGCCCAGGACTAGCGGGGAACACCGGGGAGCTGTTTTTT. As protein: CASSPGLAGNTGELFF. The chain uses TRBV9 and TRBJ2-2; 11 nucleotides align to TRBD2. J gave up 1 base and V 4 bases, and 3 bases lay outside the gene matches. The CDR3 is 16 amino acids. The germline V gene encodes CDR1 SGDLS and CDR2 YYNGEE.

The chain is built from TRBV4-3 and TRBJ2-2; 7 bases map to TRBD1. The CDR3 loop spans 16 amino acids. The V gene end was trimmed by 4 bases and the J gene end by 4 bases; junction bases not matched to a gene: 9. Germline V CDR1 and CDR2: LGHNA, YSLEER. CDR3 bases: TGCGCCAGCAGCCGACTGACAGGGTACTCCACCGGGGAGCTGTTTTTT. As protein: CASSRLTGYSTGELFF.

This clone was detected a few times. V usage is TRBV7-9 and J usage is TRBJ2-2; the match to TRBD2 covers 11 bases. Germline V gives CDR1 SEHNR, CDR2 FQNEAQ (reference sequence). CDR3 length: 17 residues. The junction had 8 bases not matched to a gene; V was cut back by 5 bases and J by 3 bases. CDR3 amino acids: CASSTTLAGVHTGELFF. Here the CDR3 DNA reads TGTGCCAGCAGCACAACACTAGCGGGGGTACACACCGGGGAGCTGTTTTTT.

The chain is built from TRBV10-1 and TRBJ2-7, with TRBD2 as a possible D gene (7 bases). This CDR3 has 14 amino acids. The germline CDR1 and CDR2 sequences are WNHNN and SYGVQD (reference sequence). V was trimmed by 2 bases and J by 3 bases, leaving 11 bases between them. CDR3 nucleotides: TGCGCCAGCAGTGAGATGCGGGGGCTCTACGAGCAGTACTTC. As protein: CASSEMRGLYEQYF.

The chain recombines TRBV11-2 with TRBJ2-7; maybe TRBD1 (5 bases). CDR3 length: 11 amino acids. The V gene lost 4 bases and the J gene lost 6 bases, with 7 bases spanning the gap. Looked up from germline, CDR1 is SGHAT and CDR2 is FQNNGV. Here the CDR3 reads CASSSGFEQYF. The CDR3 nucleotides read TGTGCCAGCAGCTCAGGGTTCGAGCAGTACTTC.

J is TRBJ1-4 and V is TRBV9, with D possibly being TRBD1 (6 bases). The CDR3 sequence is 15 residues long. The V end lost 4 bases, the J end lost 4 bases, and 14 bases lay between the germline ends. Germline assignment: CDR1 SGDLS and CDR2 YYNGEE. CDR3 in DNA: TGTGCCAGCAGCCCTCTGGACAGAGTTAATGAAAAACTGTTTTTT. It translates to CASSPLDRVNEKLFF.